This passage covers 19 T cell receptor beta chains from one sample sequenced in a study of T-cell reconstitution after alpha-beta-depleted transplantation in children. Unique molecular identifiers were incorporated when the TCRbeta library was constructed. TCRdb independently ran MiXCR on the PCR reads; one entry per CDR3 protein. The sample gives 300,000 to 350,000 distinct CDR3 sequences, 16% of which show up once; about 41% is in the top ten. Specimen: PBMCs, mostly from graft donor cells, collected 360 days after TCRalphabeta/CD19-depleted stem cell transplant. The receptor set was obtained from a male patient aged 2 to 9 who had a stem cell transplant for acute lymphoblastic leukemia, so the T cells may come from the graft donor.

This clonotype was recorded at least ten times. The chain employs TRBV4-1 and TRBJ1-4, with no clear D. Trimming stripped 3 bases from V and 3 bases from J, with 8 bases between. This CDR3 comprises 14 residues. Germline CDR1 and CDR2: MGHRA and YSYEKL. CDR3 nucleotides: TGCGCCAGCAGCCATGGGAGGGCTAATGAAAAACTGTTTTTT. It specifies CASSHGRANEKLFF.

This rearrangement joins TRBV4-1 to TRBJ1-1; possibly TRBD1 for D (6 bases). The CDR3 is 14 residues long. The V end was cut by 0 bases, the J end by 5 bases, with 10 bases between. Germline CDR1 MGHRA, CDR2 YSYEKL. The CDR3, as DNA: TGCGCCAGCAGCCAAGATACAGGGCGAACTGAAGCTTTCTTT. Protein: CASSQDTGRTEAFF.

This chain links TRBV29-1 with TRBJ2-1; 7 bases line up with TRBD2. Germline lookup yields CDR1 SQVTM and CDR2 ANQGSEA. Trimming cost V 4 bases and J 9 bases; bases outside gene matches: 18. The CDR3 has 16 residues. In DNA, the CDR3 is TGCAGCGTTGCGGGGAGGGCGGGAGACATTCCGGTTGAGCAGTTCTTC. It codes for CSVAGRAGDIPVEQFF.

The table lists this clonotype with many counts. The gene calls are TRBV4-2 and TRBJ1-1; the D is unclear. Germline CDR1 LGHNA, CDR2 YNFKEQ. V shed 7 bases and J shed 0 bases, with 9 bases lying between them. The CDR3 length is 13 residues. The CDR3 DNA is TGTGCCAGCACAACGCCGATGAACACTGAAGCTTTCTTT. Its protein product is CASTTPMNTEAFF.

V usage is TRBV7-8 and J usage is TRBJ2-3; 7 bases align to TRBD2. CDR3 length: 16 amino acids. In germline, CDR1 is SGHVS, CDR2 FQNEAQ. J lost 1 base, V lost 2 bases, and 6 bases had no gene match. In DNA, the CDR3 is TGTGCCAGCAGCTTAACGCCTAGCGGAGGCACAGATACGCAGTATTTT. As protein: CASSLTPSGGTDTQYF.

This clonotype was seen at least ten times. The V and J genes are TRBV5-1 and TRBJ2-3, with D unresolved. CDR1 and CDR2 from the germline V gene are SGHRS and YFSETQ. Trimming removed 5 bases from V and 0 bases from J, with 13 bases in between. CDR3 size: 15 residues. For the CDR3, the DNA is TGCGCCAGCAGTATGGCAGGACCTAGCACAGATACGCAGTATTTT. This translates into CASSMAGPSTDTQYF.

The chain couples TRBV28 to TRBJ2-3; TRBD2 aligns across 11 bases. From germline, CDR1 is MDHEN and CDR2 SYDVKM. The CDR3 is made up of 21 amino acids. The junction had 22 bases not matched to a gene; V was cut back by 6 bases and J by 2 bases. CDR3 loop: CASSTPYPGLAVPGNTDTQYF. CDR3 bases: TGTGCCAGCAGCACCCCCTACCCGGGACTAGCGGTCCCGGGGAACACAGATACGCAGTATTTT.

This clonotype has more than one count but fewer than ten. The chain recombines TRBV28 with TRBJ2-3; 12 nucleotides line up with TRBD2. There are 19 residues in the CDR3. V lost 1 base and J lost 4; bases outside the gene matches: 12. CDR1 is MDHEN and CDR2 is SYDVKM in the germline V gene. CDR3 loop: CASSLLSATSGRPPDTQYF. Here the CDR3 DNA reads TGTGCCAGCAGTTTATTATCCGCGACTAGCGGGAGACCACCAGATACGCAGTATTTT.

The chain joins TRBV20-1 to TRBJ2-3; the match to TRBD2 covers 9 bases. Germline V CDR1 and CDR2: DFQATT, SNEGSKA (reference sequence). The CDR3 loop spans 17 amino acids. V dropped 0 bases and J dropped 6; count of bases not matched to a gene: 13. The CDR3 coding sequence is TGCAGTGCTAGAGACCCCAAACTAGCGGGCCCGTGGGATACGCAGTATTTT. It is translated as CSARDPKLAGPWDTQYF.

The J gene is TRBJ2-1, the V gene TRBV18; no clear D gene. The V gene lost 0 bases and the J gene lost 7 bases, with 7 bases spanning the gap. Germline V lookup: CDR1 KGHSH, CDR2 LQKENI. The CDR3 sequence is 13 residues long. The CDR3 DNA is TGTGCCAGCTCACCACCCATGGTGAATGAGCAGTTCTTC. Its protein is CASSPPMVNEQFF.

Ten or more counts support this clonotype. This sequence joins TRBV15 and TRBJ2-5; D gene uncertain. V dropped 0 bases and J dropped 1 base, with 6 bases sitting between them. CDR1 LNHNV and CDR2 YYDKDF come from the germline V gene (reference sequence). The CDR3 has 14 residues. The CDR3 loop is CATSRDMAQETQYF. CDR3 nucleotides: TGTGCCACCAGCAGAGATATGGCCCAAGAGACCCAGTACTTC.

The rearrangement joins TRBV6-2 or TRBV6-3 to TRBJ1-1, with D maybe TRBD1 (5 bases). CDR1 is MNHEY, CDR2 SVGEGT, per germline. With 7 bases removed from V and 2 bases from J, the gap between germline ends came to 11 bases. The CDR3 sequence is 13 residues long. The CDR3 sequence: CASNLQGNTEAFF. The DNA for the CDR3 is TGTGCCAGCAACCTCCAGGGAAACACTGAAGCTTTCTTT.

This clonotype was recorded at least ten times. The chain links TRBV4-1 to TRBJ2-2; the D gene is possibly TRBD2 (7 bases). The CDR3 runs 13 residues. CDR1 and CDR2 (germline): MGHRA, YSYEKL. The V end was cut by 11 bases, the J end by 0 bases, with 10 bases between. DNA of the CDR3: TGCGCCGGGGGGGCCCCGAACACCGGGGAGCTGTTTTTT. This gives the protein CAGGAPNTGELFF.

CDR3 amino acids: CASSVRGDGYTF. Written as DNA, the CDR3 is TGTGCCAGCAGTGTACGAGGGGATGGCTACACCTTC. The chain joins TRBV25-1 to TRBJ1-2; a weak D match, TRBD1 (5 bases). Trimming left V 4 bases short and J 6 bases short, with 9 bases between. The CDR3 is 12 amino acids. Germline CDR1 reads MGHDK; CDR2 reads SYGVNS.

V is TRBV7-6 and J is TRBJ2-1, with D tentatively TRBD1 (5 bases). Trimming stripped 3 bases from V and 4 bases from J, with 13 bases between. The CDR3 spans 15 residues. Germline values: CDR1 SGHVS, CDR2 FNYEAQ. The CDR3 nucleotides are TGTGCCAGCAGCTTTGGTCAGGGCCCTTACAATGAGCAGTTCTTC. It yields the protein CASSFGQGPYNEQFF.

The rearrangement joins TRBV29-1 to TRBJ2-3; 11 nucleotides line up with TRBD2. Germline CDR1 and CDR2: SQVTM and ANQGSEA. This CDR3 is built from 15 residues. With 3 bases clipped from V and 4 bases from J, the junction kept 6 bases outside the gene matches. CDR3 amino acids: CSVDLSGRASDTQYF. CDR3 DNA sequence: TGCAGCGTTGATCTTAGCGGGAGGGCCTCAGATACGCAGTATTTT.

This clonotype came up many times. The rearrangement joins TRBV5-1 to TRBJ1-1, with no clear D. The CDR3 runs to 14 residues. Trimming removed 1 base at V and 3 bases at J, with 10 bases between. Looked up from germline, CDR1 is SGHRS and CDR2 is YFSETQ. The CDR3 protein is CASSLFGRDTEAFF. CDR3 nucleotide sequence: TGCGCCAGCAGCTTGTTTGGGAGAGACACTGAAGCTTTCTTT.

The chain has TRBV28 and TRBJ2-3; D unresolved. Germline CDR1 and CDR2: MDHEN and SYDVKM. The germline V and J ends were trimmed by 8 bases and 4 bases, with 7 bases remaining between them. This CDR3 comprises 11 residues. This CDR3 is CASEMADTQYF. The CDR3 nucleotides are TGTGCCAGCGAAATGGCAGATACGCAGTATTTT.

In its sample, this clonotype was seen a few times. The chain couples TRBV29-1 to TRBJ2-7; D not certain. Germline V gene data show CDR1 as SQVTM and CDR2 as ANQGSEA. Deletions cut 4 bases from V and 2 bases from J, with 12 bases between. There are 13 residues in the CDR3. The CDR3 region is CSVATRSAYEQYF. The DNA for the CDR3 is TGCAGCGTTGCGACCCGGTCTGCCTACGAGCAGTACTTC.